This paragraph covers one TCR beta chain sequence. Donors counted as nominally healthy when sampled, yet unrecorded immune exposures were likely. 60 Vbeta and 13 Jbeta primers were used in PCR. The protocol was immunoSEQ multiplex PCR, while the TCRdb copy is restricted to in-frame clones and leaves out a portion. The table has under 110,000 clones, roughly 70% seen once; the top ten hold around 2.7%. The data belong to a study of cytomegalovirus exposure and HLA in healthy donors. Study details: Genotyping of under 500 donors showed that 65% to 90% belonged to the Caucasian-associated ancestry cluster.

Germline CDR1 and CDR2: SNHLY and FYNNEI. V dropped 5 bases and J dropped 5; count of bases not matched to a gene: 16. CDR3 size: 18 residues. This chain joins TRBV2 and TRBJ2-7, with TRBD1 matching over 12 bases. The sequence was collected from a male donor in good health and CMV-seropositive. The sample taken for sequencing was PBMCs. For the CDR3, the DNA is TGTGCCAGCAGTCGTACGGGACAGGGGGCCGTCGGGGGAGACGAGCAGTACTTC. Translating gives CASSRTGQGAVGGDEQYF.